One and the same sample provided the 5 T cell receptor beta chains below, sequenced in a study of blood T cell repertoires in COVID-19. Using immunoSEQ multiplex PCR, the repertoire was profiled, and TCRdb retains in-frame clones only, with some absent. The sample holds 150,000 to 200,000 clones, around 81% seen once. The specimen was PBMCs or T cells enriched from blood (not recorded which). These receptors were taken from a man aged 35 to 55 who had recovered from COVID-19.

The chain links TRBV6-5 to TRBJ1-2, with D maybe TRBD1 (6 bases). This CDR3 region has 13 residues. Germline values: CDR1 MNHEY, CDR2 SVGAGI. V lost 7 bases to trimming and J lost 5 bases, with 14 bases between them. Written as DNA, the CDR3 is TGTGCCAGCACCGGGCTAGGACAGTATGGCTACACCTTC. This codes for CASTGLGQYGYTF.

This clone came up once. The V and J genes are TRBV2 and TRBJ2-7; the match to TRBD1 covers 12 bases. V lost 6 bases to trimming and J lost 5 bases; unmatched junction nucleotides: 11. Germline lookup yields CDR1 SNHLY and CDR2 FYNNEI. There are 16 residues in the CDR3. The CDR3 DNA is TGTGCCAGCAGGACCGGGACAGGGGGCCCCTCTCACGAGCAGTACTTC. Residues: CASRTGTGGPSHEQYF.

The genes are TRBV3-1 (or the pseudogene TRBV3-2) and TRBJ1-2; a possible D gene is TRBD1 (6 bases). The germline V and J ends were trimmed by 1 base and 6 bases, with 12 bases remaining between them. Germline CDR1 is LGHDT and CDR2 is YNNKEL (reference sequence). The CDR3 loop spans 14 amino acids. The CDR3 coding sequence is TGTGCCAGCAGCCAAGTTCGAGGGGGGGATGGCTACACCTTC. Protein: CASSQVRGGDGYTF.

This sequence joins TRBV9 and TRBJ2-7; D is possibly TRBD1 (6 bases). The CDR3 spans 15 residues. Germline-derived CDR1 and CDR2 are SGDLS and YYNGEE. V lost 3 bases, J lost 0 bases, and 13 bases lay in between. CDR3 residues: CASSASGHASYEQYF. CDR3 DNA: TGTGCCAGCAGCGCCTCGGGACACGCCTCCTACGAGCAGTACTTC. The entire variable domain, with the rest obtained from reference TRBV9 and TRBJ2-7, is as follows: DSGVTQTPKHLITATGQRVTLRCSPRSGDLSVYWYQQSLDQGLQFLIQYYNGEERAKGNILERFSAQQFPDLHSELNLSSLELGDSALYFCASSASGHASYEQYFGPGTRLTVT.

This clone was seen just once. The rearrangement joins TRBV29-1 to TRBJ2-1, with 7 bases aligning to TRBD1. This CDR3 region has 14 residues. V dropped 3 bases and J dropped 6; count of bases not matched to a gene: 8. Germline V CDR1 and CDR2: SQVTM, ANQGSEA. The CDR3 loop reads CSVDRTGGINEQFF. The CDR3 bases are TGCAGCGTTGATAGGACAGGAGGCATCAATGAGCAGTTCTTC.